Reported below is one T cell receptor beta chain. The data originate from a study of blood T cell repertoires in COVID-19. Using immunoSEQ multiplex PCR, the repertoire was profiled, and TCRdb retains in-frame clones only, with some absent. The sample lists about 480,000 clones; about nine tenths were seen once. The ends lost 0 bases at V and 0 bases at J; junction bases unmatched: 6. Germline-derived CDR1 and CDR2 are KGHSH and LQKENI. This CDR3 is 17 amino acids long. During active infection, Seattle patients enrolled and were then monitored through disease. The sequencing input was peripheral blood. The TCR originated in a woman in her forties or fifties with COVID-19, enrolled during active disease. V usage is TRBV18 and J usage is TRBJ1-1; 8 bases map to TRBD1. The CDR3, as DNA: TGTGCCAGCTCACCACCGGGCAGGGGGCTTTTGAACACTGAAGCTTTCTTT. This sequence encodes CASSPPGRGLLNTEAFF.